What follows describes a single T cell receptor (beta chain). Its antigen remains unidentified. This CDR3 has 12 residues. Germline V gene sequence: CDR1 WNHNN, CDR2 SYGVQD (reference sequence). The ends were cut back, 8 bases at V and 5 bases at J, with 12 bases in the middle. Sequenced with the Oncomine TCR Beta short-read assay was DNA taken from cultured CD4+ T cells. MiXCR was run by TCRdb on the PCR reads, yielding one entry per CDR3 protein. The sample yields some 14,000 distinct CDR3 sequences, roughly 57% seen once. The data derive from a study of vaccination and CD4 T cells after COVID-19. Overall study: The study enrolled six male and four female convalescents, two of whom were Hispanic. Control cultures were given a CEFX pool, an HIV-1 Nef pool, or no peptide.

Treatment here: approximately 10-day PBMC culture with coronavirus spike peptide pools or control peptides (ViraFEST assay). This receptor was taken from a human donor who had recovered from COVID-19. What was sequenced was CD4+ T cells from blood, cultured in vitro. This rearrangement joins TRBV10-1 to TRBJ2-5; possibly TRBD2 for D (6 bases). The CDR3 bases are TGCGCCAGCGGGGGACTGATGGAGACCCAGTACTTC. Its protein is CASGGLMETQYF.